The present T cell receptor (beta chain) was sequenced within a study of post-analysis software for immune sequencing data. Study-level points and caveats: The five TRBV segments detected at higher frequency in patients than in controls included TRBV5-6, TRBV5-1 and TRBV20-1. Versus controls, multiple sclerosis patients showed significantly lower diversity (normalized Chao1).

With regard to this clonotype: Its antigen is currently unknown.

This CDR3 is 13 amino acids long. The germline gives CDR1 SQVTM, CDR2 ANQGSEA. Between the trimmed V and J ends, which lost 8 bases and 5 bases, there was a span of 18 bases. cDNA libraries of TCR beta carried unique molecular identifiers. TCRdb re-analysed the PCR reads in MiXCR, keeping a single row per CDR3 protein. Seen here are about 200,000 distinct CDR3 sequences, 25% to 35% observed once, and the top ten hold around 3.2%. The sequenced material came from blood. The chain uses TRBV29-1 and TRBJ1-1; possibly TRBD1 for D (5 bases). This TCR came from a girl younger than 18 with multiple sclerosis. This chain's CDR3 is CSSASGGGTEAFF. The CDR3 region has the DNA TGCAGCTCTGCTAGTGGGGGGGGGACTGAAGCTTTCTTT. Filled out from reference TRBV29-1 and TRBJ1-1, the complete variable domain reads SAVISQKPSRDICQRGTSLTIQCQVDSQVTMMFWYRQQPGQSLTLIATANQGSEATYESGFVIDKFPISRPNLTFSTLTVSNMSPEDSSIYLCSSASGGGTEAFFGQGTRLTVV.